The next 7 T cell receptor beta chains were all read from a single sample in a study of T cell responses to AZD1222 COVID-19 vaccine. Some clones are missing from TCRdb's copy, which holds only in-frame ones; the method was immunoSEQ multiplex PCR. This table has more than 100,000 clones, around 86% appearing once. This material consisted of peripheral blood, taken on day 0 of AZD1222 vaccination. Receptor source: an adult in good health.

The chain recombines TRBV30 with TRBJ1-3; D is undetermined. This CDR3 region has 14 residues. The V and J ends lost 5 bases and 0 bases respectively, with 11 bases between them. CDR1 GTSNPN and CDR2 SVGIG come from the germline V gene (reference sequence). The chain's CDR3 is CAWATTISGNTIYF. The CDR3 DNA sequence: TGTGCCTGGGCCACAACAATCTCTGGAAACACCATATATTTT.

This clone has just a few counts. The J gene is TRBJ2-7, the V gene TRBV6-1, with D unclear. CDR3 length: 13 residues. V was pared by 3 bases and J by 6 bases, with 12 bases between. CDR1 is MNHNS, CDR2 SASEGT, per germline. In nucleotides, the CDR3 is TGTGCCAGCAGTGAGAGGCTGGTTCTCGAGCAGTACTTC. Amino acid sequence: CASSERLVLEQYF.

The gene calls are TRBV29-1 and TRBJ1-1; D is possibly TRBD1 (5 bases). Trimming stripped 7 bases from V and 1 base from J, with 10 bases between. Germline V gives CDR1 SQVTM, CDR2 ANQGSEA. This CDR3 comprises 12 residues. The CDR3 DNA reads TGCAGCGCTACAGACAGGAACACTGAAGCTTTCTTT. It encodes CSATDRNTEAFF.

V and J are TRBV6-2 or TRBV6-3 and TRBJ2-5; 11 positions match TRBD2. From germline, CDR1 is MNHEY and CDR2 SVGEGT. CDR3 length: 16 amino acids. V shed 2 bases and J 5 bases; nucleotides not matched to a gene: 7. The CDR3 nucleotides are TGTGCCAGCAGTTACGATAGCGGGGGGGTTGGTGAGACCCAGTACTTC. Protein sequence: CASSYDSGGVGETQYF.

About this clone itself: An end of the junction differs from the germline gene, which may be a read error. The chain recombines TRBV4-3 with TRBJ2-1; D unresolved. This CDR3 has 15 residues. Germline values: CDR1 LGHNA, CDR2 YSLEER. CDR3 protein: CASRQGQSSYNEQFF. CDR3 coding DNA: TGCGCCAGCAGGCAAGGCCAGAGCTCCTACAATGAGCAGTTCTTC.

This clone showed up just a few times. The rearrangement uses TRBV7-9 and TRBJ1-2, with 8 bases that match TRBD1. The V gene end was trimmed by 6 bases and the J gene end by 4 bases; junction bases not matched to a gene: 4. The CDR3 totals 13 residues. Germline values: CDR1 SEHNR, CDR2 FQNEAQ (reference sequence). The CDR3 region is CASRSGQGYGYTF. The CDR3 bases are TGTGCCAGCAGAAGTGGACAGGGCTATGGCTACACCTTC.

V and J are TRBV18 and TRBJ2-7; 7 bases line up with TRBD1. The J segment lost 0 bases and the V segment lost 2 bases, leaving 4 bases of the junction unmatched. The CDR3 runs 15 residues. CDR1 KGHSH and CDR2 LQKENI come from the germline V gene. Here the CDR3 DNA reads TGTGCCAGCTCACCAGGGACAGAAGTCTCCTACGAGCAGTACTTC. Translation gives CASSPGTEVSYEQYF.